The clone carrying this T cell receptor beta chain was found a few times. V was pared by 1 base and J by 0 bases, with 12 bases between. The CDR3 is 16 residues long. From germline, CDR1 is SGHRS and CDR2 YFSETQ. Libraries of TCR beta came from quantitative 5'-RACE with molecular barcodes. Using its own MiXCR run on the 5' RACE reads, TCRdb lists one record per CDR3 protein. The sample has a few hundred thousand distinct CDR3 sequences; over 15% are singletons. The data originate from a study of CD8 T cells in ankylosing spondylitis. Sequencing was carried out using blood, either unsorted or a sorted T cell fraction (not recorded which). The genes are TRBV5-1 and TRBJ2-3; no definite D call. This receptor was identified in a male donor with ankylosing spondylitis or in good health (not recorded which). The CDR3 reads CASSLWAATSTDTQYF. CDR3 nucleotides: TGCGCCAGCAGCTTGTGGGCCGCGACTAGCACAGATACGCAGTATTTT.